Given below is one T cell receptor beta chain in context. Its antigen is undetermined. Other DNA variants within this sample encode the same CDR3. Germline V gives CDR1 SGHTA, CDR2 FQGNSA. Trimming cost V 5 bases and J 0 bases, with 10 bases left between them. This CDR3 region has 14 residues. This sample stems from a study of beta chain features in type 1 diabetes. Study observations and caveats: In every one of the four CD4+ subsets, TCRB CDR3s were moderately but significantly shorter in Type 1 diabetes patients. For TCRB rearrangement, an influence of HLA type remained unresolved here. For type 1 diabetes patients, VDJ junctions showed fewer insertions and more deletions.

Sorting of CD4+ naive, central memory, regulatory and stem cell-like memory cells was performed via CD45RO/CCR7/CD25/CD127/CD95/CD27. All of the isolated RNA was reverse transcribed, so expressed TCRB transcripts were sequenced. An average of about 3.4 million reads was obtained for naive, central memory and regulatory T cell samples. Clones were sequenced by immunoSEQ multiplex PCR, and TCRdb holds only the in-frame ones, with some missing. The table has 300,000 to 350,000 clones, roughly 14% seen once. The receptor's source is a woman aged 18-30 years with type 1 diabetes. The sample taken for sequencing was naive CD4+ T cells from blood. The chain uses TRBV7-2 and TRBJ1-1, with D perhaps matching TRBD1 (5 bases). The chain's CDR3 is CASSLQAMNTEAFF. As DNA, the CDR3 is TGTGCCAGCAGCCTACAGGCCATGAACACTGAAGCTTTCTTT.